These 30 T cell receptor beta chains share one sample of origin, sequenced in a study of cytomegalovirus exposure and HLA in healthy donors. The study ran its PCR with 60 Vbeta and 13 Jbeta primers. The assay was immunoSEQ multiplex PCR, and TCRdb's table has in-frame clones only and misses some. The repertoire includes 150,000 to 200,000 clones, 77% of them detected once, and around 2.5% sits in the top ten. The sequenced sample was PBMCs. Receptors were obtained from a woman aged 40 to 49 in good health and CMV-seropositive.

The rearrangement uses TRBV7-2 and TRBJ2-1; 8 bases agree with TRBD2. This CDR3 contains 15 residues. Germline V CDR1 and CDR2: SGHTA, FQGNSA. J was trimmed by 4 bases and V by 1 base; bases with no gene match: 3. The CDR3 DNA is TGTGCCAGCAGCTTAGGGGGACTAGAATACAATGAGCAGTTCTTC. This sequence encodes CASSLGGLEYNEQFF.

The chain links TRBV19 to TRBJ1-5; 10 bases agree with TRBD1. Per germline, CDR1 LNHDA and CDR2 SQIVND (reference sequence). The CDR3 consists of 13 residues. V lost 7 bases to trimming and J lost 5 bases; unmatched junction nucleotides: 2. The CDR3 here is CASKTGGHQPQHF. The CDR3 bases are TGTGCCAGTAAGACAGGGGGCCATCAGCCCCAGCATTTT.

The rearrangement links TRBV18 to TRBJ1-5; a possible D gene is TRBD1 (5 bases). This CDR3 comprises 15 residues. Trimming took off 3 bases at V and 7 bases at J, with 16 bases between the two ends. Germline-derived CDR1 and CDR2 are KGHSH and LQKENI. This chain's CDR3 is CASSPGLGEGQPQHF. For the CDR3, the DNA is TGTGCCAGCTCACCCGGGTTAGGGGAAGGACAGCCCCAGCATTTT.

CDR3 region: CASSSQGARIEAFF. The CDR3 DNA sequence: TGTGCCAGCAGCTCCCAGGGGGCACGAATTGAAGCTTTCTTT. The chain links TRBV7-9 to TRBJ1-1, with 8 bases that match TRBD1. J gave up 7 bases and V 4 bases, and 8 bases lay outside the gene matches. This CDR3 has 14 residues. From germline, CDR1 is SEHNR and CDR2 FQNEAQ (reference sequence).

V and J are TRBV2 and TRBJ1-1, with D possibly TRBD1 on 5 matching bases. The CDR3 sequence is 12 residues long. Looked up from germline, CDR1 is SNHLY and CDR2 is FYNNEI. V shed 6 bases and J shed 6 bases, with 11 bases lying between them. The CDR3 sequence: CASSDDRAEAFF. The CDR3 nucleotides are TGTGCCAGCAGCGATGACAGAGCTGAAGCTTTCTTT.

The V and J genes are TRBV2 and TRBJ2-5; 9 bases align to TRBD1. Germline loops: CDR1 SNHLY, CDR2 FYNNEI. Unmatched junction bases numbered 4, after V lost 7 bases and J lost 4 bases. The CDR3 length is 13 residues. The CDR3 protein is CASNPGQGETQYF. CDR3 nucleotide sequence: TGTGCCAGCAATCCGGGACAGGGAGAGACCCAGTACTTC. Based on the CDR3 plus reference TRBV2 and TRBJ2-5, the full variable domain is EPEVTQTPSHQVTQMGQEVILRCVPISNHLYFYWYRQILGQKVEFLVSFYNNEISEKSEIFDDQFSVERPDGSNFTLKIRSTKLEDSAMYFCASNPGQGETQYFGPGTRLLVL.

CDR3: CASSLGPFAGSSYEQYF. CDR3 in DNA: TGCGCCAGCAGCTTGGGCCCTTTCGCGGGTAGCTCCTACGAGCAGTACTTC. The chain uses TRBV5-1 and TRBJ2-7, with a possible D match to TRBD2 (5 bases). The CDR3 has 17 residues. The ends were cut back, 0 bases at V and 0 bases at J, with 16 bases in the middle. The germline CDR1 and CDR2 sequences are SGHRS and YFSETQ. Supplemented by reference TRBV5-1 and TRBJ2-7, the full variable domain reads KAGVTQTPRYLIKTRGQQVTLSCSPISGHRSVSWYQQTPGQGLQFLFEYFSETQRNKGNFPGRFSGRQFSNSRSEMNVSTLELGDSALYLCASSLGPFAGSSYEQYFGPGTRLTVT.

The chain has TRBV5-6 and TRBJ2-5, with D maybe TRBD1 (5 bases). The ends were cut back, 0 bases at V and 11 bases at J, with 14 bases in the middle. Germline V gene lookup returns CDR1 SGHDT and CDR2 YYEEEE. The CDR3 consists of 13 residues. The CDR3 loop reads CASSLGRVLEQYF. DNA for the CDR3: TGTGCCAGCAGCTTGGGCAGGGTCTTAGAGCAGTACTTC.

V and J are TRBV7-2 and TRBJ2-5; 10 positions match TRBD2. The better agreement between TRBJ2-7 and the DNA end casts doubt on the J call. In germline, CDR1 is SGHTA, CDR2 FQGNSA. This CDR3 contains 14 residues. CDR3 residues: CASSLGLAFYEQYF. The CDR3 DNA reads TGTGCCAGCAGCTTGGGACTAGCGTTCTACGAGCAGTACTTC.

The CDR3 nucleotides are TGTGCCAGCAGCCCCGGGACTAGCGGTTACAATGAGCAGTTCTTC. Translated, it gives CASSPGTSGYNEQFF. The chain is built from TRBV13 and TRBJ2-1; TRBD2 aligns across 11 bases. V was clipped by 5 bases and J by 4 bases; unmatched bases: 4. Germline V lookup: CDR1 PRHDT, CDR2 FYEKMQ (reference sequence). The CDR3 has 15 residues.

The CDR3 region is CAISESSGGKNIQYF. The CDR3 DNA sequence: TGTGCCATCAGTGAGTCCAGCGGGGGCAAAAACATTCAGTACTTC. This sequence joins TRBV10-3 and TRBJ2-4; 8 bases agree with TRBD2. CDR1 is ENHRY and CDR2 is SYGVKD in the germline V gene. V shed 0 bases, J shed 3 bases, and the junction held 1 base outside the gene matches. The CDR3 has 15 amino acids.

The V call is TRBV30, the J call TRBJ2-5, with D unclear. Matching the DNA end better, TRBJ2-7 makes the J call doubtful. This CDR3 spans 12 amino acids. Germline-derived CDR1 and CDR2 are GTSNPN and SVGIG (reference sequence). The CDR3 reads CAWSPRLAEQYF. CDR3 nucleotide sequence: TGTGCCTGGAGTCCACGTCTCGCCGAGCAGTACTTC.

The chain recombines TRBV6-5 with TRBJ1-1; perhaps TRBD1 as D (5 bases). This CDR3 is 14 amino acids long. V was cut by 0 bases and J by 7 bases, with 12 bases left in between. The V gene's germline CDR1 is MNHEY and CDR2 SVGAGI. The CDR3 region is CASSYSSGHNEAFF. The CDR3 DNA reads as TGTGCCAGCAGTTACTCGTCAGGGCATAATGAAGCTTTCTTT.

The genes are TRBV7-8 and TRBJ2-7; 7 positions agree with TRBD2. The CDR3 length is 14 residues. Germline assignment: CDR1 SGHVS and CDR2 FQNEAQ. The junction had 12 bases not matched to a gene; V was cut back by 7 bases and J by 6 bases. For the CDR3, the DNA is TGTGCCAGCACCCCTTCGAAGGGAGGGGTCGAGCAGTACTTC. Translating gives CASTPSKGGVEQYF.

V is TRBV19 and J is TRBJ1-5; no firm D call. Germline assignment: CDR1 LNHDA and CDR2 SQIVND (reference sequence). This CDR3 is built from 12 residues. Between the trimmed V and J ends, which lost 5 bases and 4 bases, there was a span of 6 bases. This chain's CDR3 is CASSYRNQPQHF. The CDR3 DNA is TGTGCCAGTAGTTATAGAAATCAGCCCCAGCATTTT.

The chain employs TRBV7-2 and TRBJ1-3; the D gene is possibly TRBD1 (6 bases). CDR1 and CDR2 from the germline V gene are SGHTA and FQGNSA. The CDR3 has 14 amino acids. Between the trimmed V and J ends, which lost 7 bases and 2 bases, there was a span of 12 bases. The CDR3 DNA sequence: TGTGCCAGCACCAGGGCAGGGGCTGGAAACACCATATATTTT. Translating it yields CASTRAGAGNTIYF.

The genes are TRBV7-9 and TRBJ2-5, with 8 bases matching TRBD2. The ends lost 5 bases at V and 2 bases at J; junction bases unmatched: 13. The CDR3 sequence is 17 residues long. Germline V gene lookup returns CDR1 SEHNR and CDR2 FQNEAQ (reference sequence). CDR3 in DNA: TGTGCCAGCAGCCCCGGGGTAGCGGGACATATTCAAGAGACCCAGTACTTC. It translates to CASSPGVAGHIQETQYF.

CDR3 sequence (DNA): TGTGCCATCAGTGATACAACTAGCGGGAGTTTGGAGACCCAGTACTTC. It is translated as CAISDTTSGSLETQYF. The J gene is TRBJ2-5, the V gene TRBV10-3; 11 nucleotides line up with TRBD2. The CDR3 is 16 amino acids. V dropped 3 bases and J dropped 5; count of bases not matched to a gene: 8. Germline V gene lookup returns CDR1 ENHRY and CDR2 SYGVKD.

The chain carries TRBV6-5 and TRBJ1-2; D is perhaps TRBD1 (6 bases). This CDR3 is built from 15 residues. Germline V gene data show CDR1 as MNHEY and CDR2 as SVGAGI. V was shortened by 0 bases and J by 2 bases, with 10 bases between the two germline ends. For the CDR3, the DNA is TGTGCCAGCAGTTACTCTGCTACAGGGAACTATGGCTACACCTTC. This gives the protein CASSYSATGNYGYTF.

The V call is TRBV7-2, the J call TRBJ2-5; 7 bases agree with TRBD1. Judging by the DNA end, TRBJ2-7 fits better; the J call may be wrong. The CDR3 is 16 residues long. The germline V gene has CDR1 SGHTA and CDR2 FQGNSA. The CDR3 region has the DNA TGTGCCAGCAGCTTAGGAAGGGGGCCCCAGAGGGGCGAGCAGTACTTC. It yields the protein CASSLGRGPQRGEQYF.

The chain recombines TRBV19 with TRBJ1-5, with a possible D match to TRBD1 (5 bases). Trimming removed 3 bases at V and 0 bases at J, with 18 bases between. Germline CDR1 LNHDA, CDR2 SQIVND (reference sequence). CDR3 size: 18 residues. The CDR3 sequence: CASSILPGLQDSNQPQHF. The CDR3 DNA sequence: TGTGCCAGTAGTATCCTCCCCGGGTTACAGGATAGCAATCAGCCCCAGCATTTT.

The chain joins TRBV6-1 to TRBJ1-3; D is uncertain. Germline V gene sequence: CDR1 MNHNS, CDR2 SASEGT. V was clipped by 0 bases and J by 0 bases, with 15 bases between them. The CDR3 covers 18 residues. The CDR3 sequence is CASSEAHGRIHSGNTIYF. DNA for the CDR3: TGTGCCAGCAGTGAAGCCCACGGCAGGATTCACTCTGGAAACACCATATATTTT.

This clone was counted between two and nine times. The rearrangement joins TRBV18 to TRBJ1-1, with D maybe TRBD1 (5 bases). The germline V gene has CDR1 KGHSH and CDR2 LQKENI. CDR3 length: 15 amino acids. V lost 3 bases, J lost 0 bases, and 11 bases lay in between. As DNA, the CDR3 is TGTGCCAGCTCACCGAGCCGGGACTTGAACACTGAAGCTTTCTTT. Translated: CASSPSRDLNTEAFF. Full variable domain (remainder filled in from reference TRBV18 and TRBJ1-1): NAGVMQNPRHLVRRRGQEARLRCSPMKGHSHVYWYRQLPEEGLKFMVYLQKENIIDESGMPKERFSAEFPKEGPSILRIQQVVRGDSAAYFCASSPSRDLNTEAFFGQGTRLTVV.

V gene TRBV6-5 combines with J gene TRBJ2-2; 7 bases map to TRBD1. Germline trimming cut 7 bases from V and 7 bases from J; bases unmatched to any gene: 9. The CDR3 loop spans 14 amino acids. Per germline, CDR1 MNHEY and CDR2 SVGAGI. CDR3 region: CASTLSQGIGELFF. In DNA form, the CDR3 reads TGTGCCAGCACCTTATCACAGGGGATCGGGGAGCTGTTTTTT.

This chain links TRBV5-6 with TRBJ2-2; D possibly corresponds to TRBD1 (5 bases). CDR1 is SGHDT and CDR2 is YYEEEE in the germline V gene. Trimming removed 4 bases from V and 5 bases from J, with 15 bases in between. The CDR3 spans 15 residues. The CDR3 coding sequence is TGTGCCAGCAGCCGGCTAGGGGCAGGGACCGGGGAGCTGTTTTTT. This codes for CASSRLGAGTGELFF.

The chain has TRBV27 and TRBJ2-7; 8 bases line up with TRBD2. Germline V gene data show CDR1 as MNHEY and CDR2 as SMNVEV (reference sequence). The CDR3 is made up of 15 amino acids. The V gene end was trimmed by 5 bases and the J gene end by 2 bases; junction bases not matched to a gene: 8. CDR3 residues: CASSLSGGLAYEQYF. The CDR3 coding sequence is TGTGCCAGCAGTCTGAGCGGGGGCCTTGCCTACGAGCAGTACTTC.

The rearrangement uses TRBV19 and TRBJ1-2, with 9 bases fitting TRBD1. CDR1 is LNHDA, CDR2 SQIVND, per germline (reference sequence). Trimming removed 5 bases from V and 4 bases from J; junction bases left unmatched: 14. This CDR3 region has 17 residues. CDR3 DNA: TGTGCCAGTAGTCGCCGGGACAGGGTCTTTCTGGGCTATGGCTACACCTTC. It translates to CASSRRDRVFLGYGYTF.

The chain couples TRBV29-1 to TRBJ1-2; D not resolved. V shed 4 bases and J shed 4 bases, with 13 bases lying between them. CDR1 and CDR2 from the germline V gene are SQVTM and ANQGSEA. The CDR3 covers 13 residues. CDR3 residues: CSVVDMVGYGYTF. CDR3 coding DNA: TGCAGCGTTGTCGACATGGTGGGCTATGGCTACACCTTC.

In this sample, this clone turned up a few times. V gene TRBV5-4 combines with J gene TRBJ1-1; perhaps TRBD1 as D (5 bases). The germline V gene encodes CDR1 SGHNT and CDR2 YYREEE (reference sequence). V lost 4 bases to trimming and J lost 1 base, with 11 bases between them. The CDR3 totals 14 residues. Here the CDR3 reads CASSPGAGNTEAFF. The CDR3, as DNA: TGTGCCAGCAGCCCTGGGGCAGGGAACACTGAAGCTTTCTTT.

V usage is TRBV10-2 and J usage is TRBJ2-1, with D possibly being TRBD2 (5 bases). V lost 1 base and J lost 0, with 10 bases in between. Germline CDR1 WSHSY, CDR2 SAAADI. The length of the CDR3 is 16 residues. The CDR3 region is CASSELPGSSYNEQFF. CDR3 nucleotide sequence: TGCGCCAGCAGTGAGTTGCCGGGGAGCTCCTACAATGAGCAGTTCTTC.